These 27 T cell receptor beta chains share one sample of origin, sequenced in a study of beta chain features in type 1 diabetes. Study results and limitations: When Type 1 diabetes patients were examined, their TCRB CDR3s proved moderately but significantly shorter in all four CD4+ subsets.

Their antigen targets remain unknown. The investigators reverse transcribed all of the isolated RNA, so they sequenced expressed TCRB transcripts. Clones were sequenced by immunoSEQ multiplex PCR, and TCRdb holds only the in-frame ones, with some missing. The table includes about 650,000 clones, 9.5% to 15% detected once. The specimen was naive CD4+ T cells from blood. The source is a man aged 25-45 years with type 1 diabetes.

This rearrangement joins TRBV6-6 to TRBJ2-2, with 8 bases fitting TRBD2. The germline V gene encodes CDR1 MNHNY and CDR2 SVGAGI (reference sequence). This CDR3 is built from 14 residues. J was trimmed by 4 bases and V by 7 bases; bases with no gene match: 5. Here the CDR3 reads CASNSGAGTGELFF. CDR3 bases: TGTGCCAGCAATAGCGGGGCGGGCACCGGGGAGCTGTTTTTT.

The chain couples TRBV9 to TRBJ1-6, with D possibly TRBD1 on 6 matching bases. The CDR3 contains 15 residues. Trimming shortened V by 0 bases and J by 4 bases, and 8 bases separated the two germline ends. Germline CDR1 reads SGDLS; CDR2 reads YYNGEE. The CDR3 DNA reads TGTGCCAGCAGCGTAGGTGGACAGTATAATTCACCCCTCCACTTT. Encoded protein: CASSVGGQYNSPLHF.

The chain is built from TRBV5-1 and TRBJ2-2; 10 bases fit TRBD2. Per germline, CDR1 SGHRS and CDR2 YFSETQ. The length of the CDR3 is 16 residues. With 3 bases clipped from V and 5 bases from J, the junction kept 7 bases outside the gene matches. For the CDR3, the DNA is TGCGCCAGCAGCTGGGGTGAGACTAGCGGGACCGGGGAGCTGTTTTTT. Its protein is CASSWGETSGTGELFF.

The V and J genes are TRBV6-5 and TRBJ1-2; D ambiguous. The CDR3 runs to 14 residues. Germline V gene lookup returns CDR1 MNHEY and CDR2 SVGAGI. Trimming pared 0 bases from V and 5 bases from J, leaving 10 bases between. CDR3 nucleotides: TGTGCCAGCAGTTACTCGGCAACCGGGTATGGCTACACCTTC. Protein sequence: CASSYSATGYGYTF.

This clone was seen a handful of times. The genes are TRBV6-6 and TRBJ1-5, with D perhaps TRBD1 (6 bases). The CDR3 consists of 14 residues. Germline V gene sequence: CDR1 MNHNY, CDR2 SVGAGI (reference sequence). Trimming took 4 bases from V and 2 from J, leaving 9 bases between them. CDR3 bases: TGTGCCAGCAGTTTTGCAGGGGGCAATCAGCCCCAGCATTTT. This encodes CASSFAGGNQPQHF.

The gene calls are TRBV30 and TRBJ2-1; 11 positions agree with TRBD2. The V segment lost 2 bases and the J segment 6 bases; nucleotides outside the gene matches: 3. Per the germline V gene, CDR1 is GTSNPN and CDR2 is SVGIG (reference sequence). The CDR3 is made up of 14 amino acids. This CDR3 reads CAWSRLAGFNEQFF. For the CDR3, the DNA is TGTGCCTGGAGTCGACTAGCGGGGTTCAATGAGCAGTTCTTC.

The chain links TRBV12-5 to TRBJ2-3, with 9 bases identical to TRBD2. CDR1 is LGHNT and CDR2 is FRNRAP in the germline V gene. The length of the CDR3 is 14 residues. Germline trimming cut 2 bases from V and 6 bases from J; bases unmatched to any gene: 3. CDR3 sequence reads: CASGLWLAGDTQYF. CDR3 sequence (DNA): TGTGCTAGTGGTTTGTGGCTAGCGGGGGATACGCAGTATTTT.

The sample holds a few counts of this clone. This chain links TRBV7-7 with TRBJ2-5; tentative D call: TRBD2 (6 bases). Germline-derived CDR1 and CDR2 are SSHAT and FNYEAQ (reference sequence). The V end lost 5 bases, the J end lost 4 bases, and 20 bases lay between the germline ends. The CDR3 sequence is 16 residues long. For the CDR3, the DNA is TGTGCCAGCAGCCCCTTAGGTCGGAGGGGCGGAGAGACCCAGTACTTC. As protein: CASSPLGRRGGETQYF.

This clone has only a few counts. The genes are TRBV12-5 and TRBJ1-2; 11 bases line up with TRBD1. Germline V gene lookup returns CDR1 LGHNT and CDR2 FRNRAP. Trimming at V came to 4 bases and at J to 8 bases, leaving 12 bases not matched to a gene. The CDR3 sequence is 16 residues long. CDR3 coding DNA: TGTGCTAGTGGTTCCCGGACAGGGGGCGCCCCGGGCGGCTACACCTTC. It is translated as CASGSRTGGAPGGYTF.

This clone has more than one count but fewer than ten. This chain links TRBV6-6 with TRBJ2-3; 9 bases are shared with TRBD2. The CDR3 extends over 14 amino acids. The germline V gene has CDR1 MNHNY and CDR2 SVGAGI (reference sequence). V lost 6 bases and J lost 5; bases outside the gene matches: 6. The DNA of the CDR3 is TGTGCCAGCAGCACGACTAGCGGAATAGATACGCAGTATTTT. It is translated as CASSTTSGIDTQYF.

The chain has TRBV7-2 and TRBJ2-2, with D possibly matching TRBD1 (6 bases). Germline V gene lookup returns CDR1 SGHTA and CDR2 FQGNSA. Trimming removed 3 bases at V and 0 bases at J, with 20 bases between. The CDR3 runs 19 residues. In nucleotides, the CDR3 is TGTGCCAGCAGCTTCACCGGGACACTCGGGATATCGAACACCGGGGAGCTGTTTTTT. Protein: CASSFTGTLGISNTGELFF.

This clone was found a few times. The chain employs TRBV5-6 and TRBJ2-7; no clear D. The CDR3 sequence is 14 residues long. From germline, CDR1 is SGHDT and CDR2 YYEEEE. Trimming stripped 4 bases from V and 5 bases from J, with 16 bases between. This CDR3 reads CASSAPPGENEQYF. CDR3 in DNA: TGTGCCAGCAGCGCACCCCCCGGAGAGAACGAGCAGTACTTC.

This clone was seen only a few times. The sample has other DNA sequences that encode this CDR3 too. This chain joins TRBV7-2 and TRBJ2-5, with D hard to call. The V gene lost 0 bases and the J gene lost 5 bases, with 7 bases spanning the gap. Germline values: CDR1 SGHTA, CDR2 FQGNSA. The CDR3 consists of 13 residues. The DNA for the CDR3 is TGTGCCAGCAGCTTAGCGGTACAGGAGACCCAGTACTTC. Translation gives CASSLAVQETQYF.

J is TRBJ1-5 and V is TRBV15; no clear D gene. The ends were cut back, 4 bases at V and 3 bases at J, with 16 bases in the middle. Germline CDR1 and CDR2: LNHNV and YYDKDF (reference sequence). This CDR3 has 16 amino acids. The CDR3 bases are TGTGCCACCAGCAATAGGGTTGATCTGTTCAATCAGCCCCAGCATTTT. This codes for CATSNRVDLFNQPQHF.

This clone was seen a handful of times. V is TRBV9 and J is TRBJ2-2, with TRBD1 identical over 10 bases. The CDR3 has 17 amino acids. The germline V gene encodes CDR1 SGDLS and CDR2 YYNGEE. Trimming removed 0 bases from V and 3 bases from J; junction bases left unmatched: 5. The CDR3 bases are TGTGCCAGCAGCGTAGTGGGACAGGGGATATACACCGGGGAGCTGTTTTTT. It yields the protein CASSVVGQGIYTGELFF.

This clone appeared a few times. The chain links TRBV23-1 to TRBJ1-5, with D possibly matching TRBD1 (5 bases). TRBV23-1 is sorted into the ORF group, with uncertain function. The ends were cut back, 0 bases at V and 3 bases at J, with 12 bases in the middle. The CDR3 spans 16 residues. In DNA form, the CDR3 reads TGCGCCAGCAGTCAATCAGAACAGGAGTTCAATCAGCCCCAGCATTTT. The encoded protein is CASSQSEQEFNQPQHF.

A few counts support this clone. The chain combines TRBV6-6 with TRBJ2-7; 8 bases are shared with TRBD1. Germline loops: CDR1 MNHNY, CDR2 SVGAGI (reference sequence). Unmatched junction bases numbered 11, after V lost 6 bases and J lost 4 bases. This CDR3 has 15 amino acids. DNA of the CDR3: TGTGCCAGCAGCCTTGGACAGGGTGTCCTTTACGAGCAGTACTTC. It codes for CASSLGQGVLYEQYF.

This clone was seen a few times. The chain carries TRBV7-9 and TRBJ2-3; TRBD2 might be the D (5 bases). Trimming took off 1 base at V and 3 bases at J, with 5 bases between the two ends. Germline CDR1 reads SEHNR; CDR2 reads FQNEAQ (reference sequence). This CDR3 spans 13 amino acids. CDR3 sequence (DNA): TGTGCCAGCAGCTTAGGGGAGACAGATACGCAGTATTTT. Translating gives CASSLGETDTQYF.

The gene calls are TRBV5-1 and TRBJ1-3, with 8 positions matching TRBD1. CDR3 length: 15 residues. CDR1 is SGHRS and CDR2 is YFSETQ in the germline V gene. Trimming took 3 bases from V and 0 from J; bases not matched to a gene: 2. Here the CDR3 reads CASSWDRISGNTIYF. The CDR3 DNA reads TGCGCCAGCAGCTGGGACAGGATCTCTGGAAACACCATATATTTT.

The J gene is TRBJ2-5, the V gene TRBV7-2; D might be TRBD1 (5 bases). Germline V CDR1 and CDR2: SGHTA, FQGNSA. V was clipped by 1 base and J by 6 bases, with 9 bases between them. CDR3 length equals 13 residues. The CDR3 region has the DNA TGTGCCAGCAGCTTAGGCCAGGGCCAGACCCAGTACTTC. Amino acid sequence: CASSLGQGQTQYF.

This clone was detected a few times. The V and J genes are TRBV5-1 and TRBJ2-3; 7 bases are a match to TRBD1. This CDR3 spans 15 amino acids. Germline V gene sequence: CDR1 SGHRS, CDR2 YFSETQ. J was trimmed by 4 bases and V by 4 bases; bases with no gene match: 9. The CDR3 sequence is CASSPRQGWSDTQYF. Written as DNA, the CDR3 is TGCGCCAGCAGCCCCCGACAGGGCTGGTCAGATACGCAGTATTTT. The whole variable domain, filled in from reference TRBV5-1 and TRBJ2-3, reads KAGVTQTPRYLIKTRGQQVTLSCSPISGHRSVSWYQQTPGQGLQFLFEYFSETQRNKGNFPGRFSGRQFSNSRSEMNVSTLELGDSALYLCASSPRQGWSDTQYFGPGTRLTVL.

The chain is built from TRBV18 and TRBJ2-6; perhaps TRBD2 as D (5 bases). From germline, CDR1 is KGHSH and CDR2 LQKENI. V lost 6 bases and J 0 bases, leaving 15 bases between the germline ends. CDR3 size: 17 residues. The CDR3 sequence: CASSPSGISSGANVLTF. The CDR3 DNA sequence: TGTGCCAGCTCCCCATCGGGGATTAGCTCTGGGGCCAACGTCCTGACTTTC.

This sequence joins TRBV5-6 and TRBJ1-2, with TRBD1 identical over 9 bases. Germline V gives CDR1 SGHDT, CDR2 YYEEEE. CDR3 length equals 16 residues. V was clipped by 0 bases and J by 7 bases; unmatched bases: 10. The DNA of the CDR3 is TGTGCCAGCAGCTTGGTGGGACAGGGTACGATCGCTGGCTACACCTTC. Its translation: CASSLVGQGTIAGYTF. The full variable domain, with the rest looked up from reference TRBV5-6 and TRBJ1-2, is DAGVTQSPTHLIKTRGQQVTLRCSPKSGHDTVSWYQQALGQGPQFIFQYYEEEERQRGNFPDRFSGHQFPNYSSELNVNALLLGDSALYLCASSLVGQGTIAGYTFGSGTRLTVV.

As to this clone: The same CDR3 arises from other DNA sequences in this sample as well. This rearrangement joins TRBV9 to TRBJ1-6; TRBD1 might be the D (5 bases). The CDR3 is 16 amino acids. Germline-derived CDR1 and CDR2 are SGDLS and YYNGEE. V lost 0 bases to trimming and J lost 9 bases, with 16 bases between them. CDR3 sequence: CASSVARRQGASPLHF. DNA of the CDR3: TGTGCCAGCAGCGTAGCCCGTCGGCAGGGAGCTTCACCCCTCCACTTT.

This clone showed up many times. The chain joins TRBV29-1 to TRBJ2-1, with 7 bases identical to TRBD1. Germline V gene data show CDR1 as SQVTM and CDR2 as ANQGSEA. The CDR3 loop spans 14 amino acids. J was trimmed by 0 bases and V by 7 bases; bases with no gene match: 6. The CDR3 nucleotides read TGCAGCGCCCTGACAGGGAACTCCTACAATGAGCAGTTCTTC. It yields the protein CSALTGNSYNEQFF.

Written as DNA, the CDR3 is TGTGCCAGCAGTCCCGGGACCTGGGGTTCACCCCTCCACTTT. This gives the protein CASSPGTWGSPLHF. The rearrangement joins TRBV2 to TRBJ1-6, with D perhaps matching TRBD1 (5 bases). This CDR3 is built from 14 residues. Germline CDR1 is SNHLY and CDR2 is FYNNEI. Trimming removed 5 bases from V and 9 bases from J, with 14 bases in between. The whole variable domain, remainder taken from reference TRBV2 and TRBJ1-6, is EPEVTQTPSHQVTQMGQEVILRCVPISNHLYFYWYRQILGQKVEFLVSFYNNEISEKSEIFDDQFSVERPDGSNFTLKIRSTKLEDSAMYFCASSPGTWGSPLHFGNGTRLTVT.

This clone was counted between two and nine times. The chain has TRBV19 and TRBJ1-6; unclear D gene. The CDR3 is 14 residues long. The germline CDR1 and CDR2 sequences are LNHDA and SQIVND (reference sequence). The CDR3 nucleotides are TGTGCTACAAGTTCCCAATCGGCAAATTCACCCCTCCACTTT. This encodes CATSSQSANSPLHF. The full variable domain, rest sourced from reference TRBV19 and TRBJ1-6, is DGGITQSPKYLFRKEGQNVTLSCEQNLNHDAMYWYRQDPGQGLRLIYYSQIVNDFQKGDIAEGYSVSREKKESFPLTVTSAQKNPTAFYLCATSSQSANSPLHFGNGTRLTVT.